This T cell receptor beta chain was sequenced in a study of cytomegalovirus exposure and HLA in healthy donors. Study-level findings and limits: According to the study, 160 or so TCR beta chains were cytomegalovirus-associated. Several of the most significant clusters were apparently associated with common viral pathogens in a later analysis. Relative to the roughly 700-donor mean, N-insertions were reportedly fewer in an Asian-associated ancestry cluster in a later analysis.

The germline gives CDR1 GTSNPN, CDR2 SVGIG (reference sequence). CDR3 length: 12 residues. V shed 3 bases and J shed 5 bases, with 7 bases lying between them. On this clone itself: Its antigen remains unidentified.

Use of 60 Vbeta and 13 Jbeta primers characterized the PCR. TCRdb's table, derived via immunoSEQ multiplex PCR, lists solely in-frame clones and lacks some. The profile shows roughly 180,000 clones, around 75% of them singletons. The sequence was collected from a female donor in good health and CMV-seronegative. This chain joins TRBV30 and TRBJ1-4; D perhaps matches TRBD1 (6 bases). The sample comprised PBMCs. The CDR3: CAWRDRNEKLFF. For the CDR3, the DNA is TGTGCCTGGAGAGACAGGAATGAAAAACTGTTTTTT.